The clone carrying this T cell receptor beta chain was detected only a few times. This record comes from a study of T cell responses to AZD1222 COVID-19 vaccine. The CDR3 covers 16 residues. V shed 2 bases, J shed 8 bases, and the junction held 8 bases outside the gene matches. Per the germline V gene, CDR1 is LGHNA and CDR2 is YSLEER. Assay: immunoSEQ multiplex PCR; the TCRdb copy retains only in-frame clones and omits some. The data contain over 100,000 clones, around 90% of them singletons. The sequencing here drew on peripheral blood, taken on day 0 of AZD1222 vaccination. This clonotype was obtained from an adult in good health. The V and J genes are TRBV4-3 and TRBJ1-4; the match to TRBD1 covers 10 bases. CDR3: CASSQSGQGVNEKLFF. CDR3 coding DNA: TGCGCCAGCAGCCAATCAGGACAGGGGGTAAACGAAAAACTGTTTTTT.